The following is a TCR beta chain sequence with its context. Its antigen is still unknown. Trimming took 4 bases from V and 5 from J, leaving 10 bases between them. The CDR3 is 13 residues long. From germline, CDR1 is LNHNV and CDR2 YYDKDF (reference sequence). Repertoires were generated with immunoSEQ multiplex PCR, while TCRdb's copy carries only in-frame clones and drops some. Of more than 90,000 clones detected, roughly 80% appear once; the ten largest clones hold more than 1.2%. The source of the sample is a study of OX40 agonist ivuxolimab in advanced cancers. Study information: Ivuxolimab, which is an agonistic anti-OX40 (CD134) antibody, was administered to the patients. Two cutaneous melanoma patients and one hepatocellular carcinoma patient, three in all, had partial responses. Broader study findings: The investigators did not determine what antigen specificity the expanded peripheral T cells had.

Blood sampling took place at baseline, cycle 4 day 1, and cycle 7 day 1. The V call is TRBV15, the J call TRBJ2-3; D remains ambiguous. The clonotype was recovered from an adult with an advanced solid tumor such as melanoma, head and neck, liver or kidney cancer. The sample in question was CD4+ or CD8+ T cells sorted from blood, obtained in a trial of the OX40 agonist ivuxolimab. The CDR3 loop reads CATSILQGDTQYF. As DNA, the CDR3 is TGTGCCACCAGCATCCTCCAAGGAGATACGCAGTATTTT. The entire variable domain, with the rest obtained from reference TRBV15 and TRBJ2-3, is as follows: DAMVIQNPRYQVTQFGKPVTLSCSQTLNHNVMYWYQQKSSQAPKLLFHYYDKDFNNEADTPDNFQSRRPNTSFCFLDIRSPGLGDTAMYLCATSILQGDTQYFGPGTRLTVL.